Given below is one TCR beta chain in context. Its antigen is as yet unknown. These data belong to a study of graft-versus-host responses after intestinal transplantation. The repertoire was sequenced with immunoSEQ multiplex PCR; TCRdb's copy has only in-frame clones and lacks some. The repertoire consists of about 130,000 clones, with about nine tenths occurring once and the leading ten covering roughly 0.19%. The clonotype comes from a human donor who received an intestinal transplant. The specimen comprised unstimulated CD4+ T cells sorted from spleen or lymph node cells, sampled before intestinal transplant.

The CDR3 DNA sequence: TGTGCCAGTACCACCTCGGGCCGGAGCTCCTACAATGAGCAGTTCTTC. Its protein product is CASTTSGRSSYNEQFF. J is TRBJ2-1 and V is TRBV19, with D unclear. Germline CDR1 reads LNHDA; CDR2 reads SQIVND (reference sequence). V lost 7 bases, J lost 0 bases, and 16 bases lay in between. The CDR3 contains 16 residues.